The 30 T cell receptor beta chains below come from one sample, sequenced in a study of HIV-infected patients and healthy controls. Alpha and beta constant-region primers primed reverse transcription of about 500 ng RNA. Separate chain-specific third strand synthesis with multiplexing indices produced the alpha and beta libraries. TCRdb re-called the 5' RACE reads through MiXCR, storing one row per CDR3 protein. The sample records about 8,600 distinct CDR3 sequences, approximately 9.1% being singletons. Follow-up blood was drawn about 14 weeks, roughly three months, after antiretroviral therapy began. No cell fractionation was done, so the repertoire covers all unsorted peripheral blood T cells. This material consisted of blood, taken during antiretroviral therapy. The source is an adult with HIV infection.

This clonotype was counted at least ten times. The gene calls are TRBV12-3 or TRBV12-4 and TRBJ2-2; D is ambiguous. There are 14 residues in the CDR3. V shed 6 bases and J shed 0 bases, with 8 bases lying between them. The CDR3, as DNA: TGTGCCAGCAGCTTTAGATCGAACACCGGGGAGCTGTTTTTT. This encodes CASSFRSNTGELFF.

V gene TRBV30 combines with J gene TRBJ2-1; unclear D gene. V dropped 2 bases and J dropped 6 bases, with 8 bases sitting between them. This CDR3 has 12 residues. The germline V gene encodes CDR1 GTSNPN and CDR2 SVGIG (reference sequence). The CDR3 nucleotides read TGTGCCTGGAGTTCGATTATCAATGAGCAGTTCTTC. This translates into CAWSSIINEQFF.

In its sample, this clonotype was seen many times. The J gene is TRBJ2-3, the V gene TRBV7-9, with D perhaps TRBD1 (6 bases). CDR3 length: 14 amino acids. CDR1 and CDR2 (germline): SEHNR, FQNEAQ (reference sequence). V gave up 5 bases and J gave up 5 bases, with 14 bases separating them. CDR3 loop: CASSRTAQGDTQYF. DNA for the CDR3: TGTGCCAGCAGCCGGACAGCCCAGGGAGATACGCAGTATTTT.

This clonotype has just a few counts. The chain couples TRBV20-1 to TRBJ2-4; D tentatively reads TRBD1 or TRBD2 (5 bases each). The germline V gene encodes CDR1 DFQATT and CDR2 SNEGSKA (reference sequence). The CDR3 contains 16 residues. V lost 1 base and J 0 bases, leaving 13 bases between the germline ends. CDR3 nucleotides: TGCAGTGCTAGAGGGGAGCAGGGCCTAGCCAAAAACATTCAGTACTTC. Its translation is CSARGEQGLAKNIQYF.

This clonotype was seen a few times. The chain couples TRBV5-6 to TRBJ2-4, with D possibly being TRBD1 (6 bases). The CDR3 sequence is 13 residues long. Germline-derived CDR1 and CDR2 are SGHDT and YYEEEE. Trimming took 2 bases from V and 8 from J, leaving 11 bases between them. The CDR3 here is CASSFTDSYIQYF. CDR3 bases: TGTGCCAGCAGCTTCACGGACAGTTACATTCAGTACTTC.

This chain uses TRBV20-1 with TRBJ1-1, with 8 bases lining up with TRBD1. The CDR3 has 14 residues. With V trimmed by 8 bases and J by 4 bases, 12 bases remained unmatched. Germline V gene data show CDR1 as DFQATT and CDR2 as SNEGSKA (reference sequence). The CDR3 loop reads CSLNSTGGSTEAFF. CDR3 DNA sequence: TGCAGTCTTAATTCTACAGGGGGGAGCACTGAAGCTTTCTTT.

This sequence joins TRBV7-2 and TRBJ2-3; 8 nucleotides agree with TRBD2. With V trimmed by 6 bases and J by 6 bases, 8 bases remained unmatched. CDR3 length: 14 residues. Germline V gives CDR1 SGHTA, CDR2 FQGNSA. CDR3 amino acids: CASRKTGGGDTQYF. Here the CDR3 DNA reads TGTGCCAGCAGAAAGACAGGCGGGGGGGATACGCAGTATTTT.

This clonotype was recorded many times. The rearrangement links TRBV12-3 or TRBV12-4 to TRBJ2-7; D may be TRBD1 (6 bases). The CDR3 contains 12 residues. V lost 6 bases to trimming and J lost 5 bases, with 11 bases between them. CDR3 DNA sequence: TGTGCCAGCAGCGGATCAGGGGACGAGCAGTACTTC. It encodes CASSGSGDEQYF.

This clonotype has ten or more counts. This chain uses TRBV10-3 with TRBJ2-2; D unclear. Trimming took 6 bases from V and 7 from J, leaving 9 bases between them. Germline CDR1 and CDR2: ENHRY and SYGVKD. The CDR3 has 12 residues. The CDR3 loop is CAISEGFGELFF. As DNA, the CDR3 is TGTGCCATCAGCGAAGGCTTCGGGGAGCTGTTTTTT.

This clonotype was seen many times. The chain combines TRBV12-3 or TRBV12-4 with TRBJ2-4; TRBD2 matches 7 bases. CDR3 length: 12 amino acids. Trimming removed 3 bases from V and 13 bases from J; junction bases left unmatched: 6. The CDR3 DNA follows: TGTGCCAGCAGTTTGCTGGGGAGGGTACAGTACTTC. Amino acid sequence: CASSLLGRVQYF.

This clonotype was found many times. One end of the junction does not line up with germline, which may come from a read error. The chain recombines TRBV30 with TRBJ2-7; 7 nucleotides agree with TRBD2. Germline V gives CDR1 GTSNPN, CDR2 SVGIG (reference sequence). The CDR3 extends over 11 amino acids. The CDR3 loop is CAYSKSGTTQF. CDR3 DNA sequence: TGTGCCTACTCAAAGTCCGGGACTACCCAATTC.

V is TRBV5-1 and J is TRBJ1-2, with D perhaps matching TRBD1 (6 bases). Trimming took off 0 bases at V and 2 bases at J, with 29 bases between the two ends. This CDR3 is 21 amino acids long. Germline V gene sequence: CDR1 SGHRS, CDR2 YFSETQ. The chain's CDR3 is CASSLDSPRGQWTAKNYGYTF. The DNA for the CDR3 is TGCGCCAGCAGCTTGGATAGCCCTAGAGGACAATGGACAGCTAAAAACTATGGCTACACCTTC.

By its share, this clonotype is medium-sized. V gene TRBV7-9 combines with J gene TRBJ2-2, with a weak D call TRBD2 (6 bases). Trimming left V 5 bases short and J 3 bases short, with 19 bases between. CDR1 is SEHNR and CDR2 is FQNEAQ in the germline V gene (reference sequence). The CDR3 consists of 17 residues. The CDR3 is CASSPAARGMYTGELFF. The CDR3 coding sequence is TGTGCCAGCAGCCCCGCCGCACGCGGGATGTACACCGGGGAGCTGTTTTTT. The full variable domain, with the rest looked up from reference TRBV7-9 and TRBJ2-2, is DTGVSQNPRHKITKRGQNVTFRCDPISEHNRLYWYRQTLGQGPEFLTYFQNEAQLEKSRLLSDRFSAERPKGSFSTLEIQRTEQGDSAMYLCASSPAARGMYTGELFFGEGSRLTVL.

By share, this clonotype counts as medium-sized (0.01 to 0.1%). V gene TRBV20-1 combines with J gene TRBJ2-3, with TRBD2 matching 11 bases. The CDR3 has 14 amino acids. V lost 6 bases to trimming and J lost 6 bases; unmatched junction nucleotides: 8. CDR1 is DFQATT and CDR2 is SNEGSKA in the germline V gene (reference sequence). The CDR3 protein is CSASLAGAADTQYF. The DNA of the CDR3 is TGCAGTGCATCACTAGCGGGGGCGGCGGATACGCAGTATTTT.

This clonotype is classed as medium-sized. V gene TRBV2 combines with J gene TRBJ2-4, with D possibly TRBD1 on 6 matching bases. Trimming took off 6 bases at V and 0 bases at J, with 15 bases between the two ends. The germline V gene has CDR1 SNHLY and CDR2 FYNNEI. The CDR3 is 16 amino acids. The CDR3 protein is CASSWTANLAKNIQYF. The CDR3 region has the DNA TGTGCCAGCAGCTGGACAGCTAACCTAGCCAAAAACATTCAGTACTTC.

By frequency in the sample, this clonotype is medium-sized. The V call is TRBV24-1, the J call TRBJ2-3; 7 nucleotides line up with TRBD1. CDR1 KGHDR and CDR2 SFDVKD come from the germline V gene. V dropped 0 bases and J dropped 6; count of bases not matched to a gene: 14. CDR3 size: 18 residues. CDR3 amino acids: CATSDLKNRGRAPDTQYF. The CDR3 DNA reads TGTGCCACCAGTGATTTGAAAAACAGGGGTAGGGCGCCGGATACGCAGTATTTT.

This clonotype came up many times. The chain uses TRBV4-1 and TRBJ2-1; D is undetermined. V lost 0 bases and J 0 bases, leaving 9 bases between the germline ends. CDR3 length equals 16 residues. Germline-derived CDR1 and CDR2 are MGHRA and YSYEKL. The CDR3 DNA reads TGCGCCAGCAGCCAAGATGGACCCATCTCCTACAATGAGCAGTTCTTC. As protein: CASSQDGPISYNEQFF.

Judged by abundance, this clonotype is medium-sized. The chain joins TRBV4-2 to TRBJ2-5, with D uncertain. The CDR3 contains 13 residues. In germline, CDR1 is LGHNA, CDR2 YNFKEQ. V was shortened by 0 bases and J by 5 bases, with 7 bases between the two germline ends. DNA for the CDR3: TGTGCCAGCAGCCAAGACTCCACCGAGACCCAGTACTTC. Translation gives CASSQDSTETQYF.

This clonotype was recorded a few times. V usage is TRBV7-3 and J usage is TRBJ2-7; 7 nucleotides match TRBD2. Germline V gene sequence: CDR1 SGHTA, CDR2 FQGTGA. The CDR3 is 15 amino acids. V lost 1 base, J lost 3 bases, and 6 bases stayed unmatched. In DNA, the CDR3 is TGTGCCAGCAGCTTAATGGCGGGGGAGAACTACGAGCAGTACTTC. It yields the protein CASSLMAGENYEQYF.

This clonotype is medium-sized within its sample. In nucleotides, the CDR3 is TGTGCCAGCAGTGAGGACAGGGAGAGCTTGGAGCAGTACTTC. This encodes CASSEDRESLEQYF. This rearrangement joins TRBV28 to TRBJ2-7, with 8 bases identical to TRBD1. CDR1 is MDHEN and CDR2 is SYDVKM in the germline V gene. This CDR3 has 14 amino acids. V lost 5 bases and J lost 7; bases outside the gene matches: 10.

Many counts were recorded for this clonotype. The V and J genes are TRBV7-9 and TRBJ1-1, with unresolved D. V lost 5 bases, J lost 7 bases, and 11 bases lay in between. The germline V gene encodes CDR1 SEHNR and CDR2 FQNEAQ (reference sequence). CDR3 size: 12 residues. In DNA, the CDR3 is TGTGCCAGCAGCCACAGCGCCTTTGAAGCTTTCTTT. Its protein is CASSHSAFEAFF.

The J gene is TRBJ2-2, the V gene TRBV6-5, with D perhaps TRBD2 (7 bases). The length of the CDR3 is 14 residues. CDR1 is MNHEY and CDR2 is SVGAGI in the germline V gene. V lost 4 bases and J lost 5, with 11 bases in between. CDR3 in DNA: TGTGCCAGCAGTTTACAGGGAGGGACCGGGGAGCTGTTTTTT. Translating gives CASSLQGGTGELFF.

The sample holds many counts of this clonotype. The rearrangement joins TRBV5-1 to TRBJ1-3; 10 positions match TRBD1. The CDR3 extends over 14 amino acids. Germline loops: CDR1 SGHRS, CDR2 YFSETQ. The V gene end was trimmed by 4 bases and the J gene end by 9 bases; junction bases not matched to a gene: 7. The CDR3 region is CASSPGTGEGTIYF. For the CDR3, the DNA is TGCGCCAGCAGCCCAGGGACAGGGGAGGGCACCATATATTTT.

The chain employs TRBV20-1 and TRBJ2-3, with D perhaps TRBD1 or TRBD2 (6 bases each). The CDR3 is 17 amino acids. CDR1 is DFQATT, CDR2 SNEGSKA, per germline (reference sequence). V lost 5 bases, J lost 2 bases, and 23 bases lay in between. The CDR3 sequence: CSAPKTGAALPTDTQYF. The CDR3 nucleotides read TGCAGTGCTCCTAAAACGGGGGCGGCACTCCCCACAGATACGCAGTATTTT.

In this sample, this clonotype turned up many times. V usage is TRBV7-2 and J usage is TRBJ2-1; D not resolved. CDR1 and CDR2 (germline): SGHTA, FQGNSA. The length of the CDR3 is 15 residues. The V end was cut by 2 bases, the J end by 3 bases, with 11 bases between. The CDR3 sequence is CASSLTQIIYNEQFF. The CDR3 nucleotides read TGTGCCAGCAGCTTAACGCAGATTATCTACAATGAGCAGTTCTTC.

This chain joins TRBV7-2 and TRBJ2-3; D may be TRBD2 (6 bases). CDR1 and CDR2 (germline): SGHTA, FQGNSA. This CDR3 comprises 19 residues. With 0 bases removed from V and 4 bases from J, the gap between germline ends came to 23 bases. The DNA for the CDR3 is TGTGCCAGCAGCTTAGCCACCCTGGTTTACGGCGGGACGGCAGATACGCAGTATTTT. Residues: CASSLATLVYGGTADTQYF.

The sample holds a few counts of this clonotype. This chain uses TRBV5-1 with TRBJ2-7; 9 bases are shared with TRBD1. Germline V gene lookup returns CDR1 SGHRS and CDR2 YFSETQ. V trimming: 4 bases; J trimming: 5 bases; junction bases outside the gene matches: 19. The CDR3 loop spans 18 amino acids. CDR3 amino acids: CASSETPPGQGMVHEQYF. CDR3 nucleotide sequence: TGCGCCAGCAGCGAAACTCCCCCGGGACAGGGCATGGTCCACGAGCAGTACTTC. The whole variable domain, remainder taken from reference TRBV5-1 and TRBJ2-7, is KAGVTQTPRYLIKTRGQQVTLSCSPISGHRSVSWYQQTPGQGLQFLFEYFSETQRNKGNFPGRFSGRQFSNSRSEMNVSTLELGDSALYLCASSETPPGQGMVHEQYFGPGTRLTVT.

The chain carries TRBV29-1 and TRBJ2-4; D is unresolved. Trimming removed 2 bases at V and 0 bases at J, with 14 bases between. This CDR3 is 16 amino acids long. Germline V lookup: CDR1 SQVTM, CDR2 ANQGSEA. The CDR3 nucleotides read TGCAGCGTTGAACTTCGAACCAATATAGCCAAAAACATTCAGTACTTC. Encoded protein: CSVELRTNIAKNIQYF. Based on the CDR3 plus reference TRBV29-1 and TRBJ2-4, the full variable domain is SAVISQKPSRDICQRGTSLTIQCQVDSQVTMMFWYRQQPGQSLTLIATANQGSEATYESGFVIDKFPISRPNLTFSTLTVSNMSPEDSSIYLCSVELRTNIAKNIQYFGAGTRLSVL.

This clonotype was found many times. The chain combines TRBV6-6 with TRBJ2-7, with 9 positions matching TRBD2. The CDR3 consists of 15 residues. After removal of 1 base from V and 3 bases from J, the junction contained 4 bases not matched to a gene. CDR1 and CDR2 from the germline V gene are MNHNY and SVGAGI (reference sequence). In DNA, the CDR3 is TGTGCCAGCAGTTACTTGGCGGGAGGGTACTACGAGCAGTACTTC. Translation gives CASSYLAGGYYEQYF.

Many counts were recorded for this clonotype. This chain connects TRBV7-9 to TRBJ2-7; 10 bases are a match to TRBD1. The CDR3 totals 13 residues. After removal of 5 bases from V and 7 bases from J, the junction contained 5 bases not matched to a gene. From germline, CDR1 is SEHNR and CDR2 FQNEAQ (reference sequence). The CDR3 DNA follows: TGTGCCAGCAGCCCCGTGGACAGGGGGGAGCAGTACTTC. This translates into CASSPVDRGEQYF. Variable domain in full (rest from reference TRBV7-9 and TRBJ2-7): DTGVSQNPRHKITKRGQNVTFRCDPISEHNRLYWYRQTLGQGPEFLTYFQNEAQLEKSRLLSDRFSAERPKGSFSTLEIQRTEQGDSAMYLCASSPVDRGEQYFGPGTRLTVT.